Each of the 14 T cell receptor beta chains below was sequenced from the same sample in a study of early T cells in non-severe SARS-CoV-2 infection. TCRdb recomputed calls from the 5' RACE reads with MiXCR, one row per CDR3 protein. Of 30,000 to 35,000 distinct CDR3 sequences listed, approximately 7% are singletons. The sequencing sample was made of whole blood. These receptors originate from an adult who was a healthcare worker with PCR-confirmed SARS-CoV-2 infection or an uninfected control (not recorded which).

This clonotype was recorded at least ten times. This rearrangement joins TRBV5-1 to TRBJ2-5, with D possibly called TRBD1 or TRBD2 (5 bases each). The germline V gene has CDR1 SGHRS and CDR2 YFSETQ. Trimming pared 6 bases from V and 5 bases from J, leaving 17 bases between. The CDR3 contains 14 residues. The CDR3, as DNA: TGCGCCAGCAAGAGGCCGGGACGAGAGGAGACCCAGTACTTC. Translated: CASKRPGREETQYF.

The sample holds many counts of this clonotype. V and J are TRBV28 and TRBJ1-4; 12 bases align to TRBD1. This CDR3 is 15 amino acids long. Germline values: CDR1 MDHEN, CDR2 SYDVKM. After removal of 1 base from V and 8 bases from J, the junction contained 2 bases not matched to a gene. CDR3 in DNA: TGTGCCAGCAGTTTATCCGGGACAGGGGGCGAAAAACTGTTTTTT. It translates to CASSLSGTGGEKLFF.

This clonotype was seen many times. The chain employs TRBV2 and TRBJ1-5, with TRBD1 as a possible D gene (6 bases). The V gene lost 7 bases and the J gene lost 4 bases, with 14 bases spanning the gap. The germline CDR1 and CDR2 sequences are SNHLY and FYNNEI. The CDR3 length is 14 residues. Here the CDR3 DNA reads TGTGCCAGCAAATATGACAGGCAAAATCAGCCCCAGCATTTT. Protein product: CASKYDRQNQPQHF. The full variable domain, completed using reference TRBV2 and TRBJ1-5, is EPEVTQTPSHQVTQMGQEVILRCVPISNHLYFYWYRQILGQKVEFLVSFYNNEISEKSEIFDDQFSVERPDGSNFTLKIRSTKLEDSAMYFCASKYDRQNQPQHFGDGTRLSIL.

Only a few counts were recorded for this clonotype. The chain links TRBV18 to TRBJ1-6, with unresolved D. Trimming left V 6 bases short and J 6 bases short, with 24 bases between. This CDR3 has 18 amino acids. Per the germline V gene, CDR1 is KGHSH and CDR2 is LQKENI. CDR3 DNA: TGTGCCAGCTCCCCGAACGTCCTTTCGAGACTGGGTAATTCACCCCTCCACTTT. As protein: CASSPNVLSRLGNSPLHF.

The sample holds many counts of this clonotype. V is TRBV6-5 and J is TRBJ2-1; 8 nucleotides match TRBD2. Unmatched junction bases numbered 2, after V lost 7 bases and J lost 0 bases. CDR3 length: 14 amino acids. Germline values: CDR1 MNHEY, CDR2 SVGAGI. CDR3 bases: TGTGCCAGCACGGGAGGGCCCTCCTACAATGAGCAGTTCTTC. As protein: CASTGGPSYNEQFF.

This clonotype was observed many times. The chain couples TRBV15 to TRBJ1-2; a weak D match, TRBD1 (5 bases). The CDR3 runs 15 residues. The V and J ends lost 1 base and 6 bases respectively, with 15 bases between them. Germline loops: CDR1 LNHNV, CDR2 YYDKDF (reference sequence). The CDR3 is CATSRVSTGTNGYTF. The CDR3 nucleotides read TGTGCCACCAGCAGAGTTAGCACCGGGACGAATGGCTACACCTTC.

In this sample, this clonotype turned up many times. The chain recombines TRBV7-9 with TRBJ2-1; TRBD2 might be the D (5 bases). The germline V gene encodes CDR1 SEHNR and CDR2 FQNEAQ (reference sequence). The CDR3 spans 15 residues. V lost 3 bases and J 5 bases, leaving 14 bases between the germline ends. CDR3 sequence: CASSFRGVRDNEQFF. The CDR3 DNA reads TGTGCCAGCAGCTTCCGGGGAGTTCGGGACAATGAGCAGTTCTTC.

This clonotype has ten or more counts. The rearrangement joins TRBV4-1 to TRBJ1-4, with D possibly being TRBD1 (6 bases). Per germline, CDR1 MGHRA and CDR2 YSYEKL. Trimming shortened V by 0 bases and J by 4 bases, and 9 bases separated the two germline ends. The CDR3 consists of 15 residues. Here the CDR3 DNA reads TGCGCCAGCAGCCAAGAAGGGGGGGTTAATGAAAAACTGTTTTTT. Its protein is CASSQEGGVNEKLFF.

The sample holds many counts of this clonotype. The chain carries TRBV29-1 and TRBJ1-5; TRBD1 might be the D (6 bases). Trimming stripped 4 bases from V and 5 bases from J, with 9 bases between. Germline CDR1 SQVTM, CDR2 ANQGSEA. The CDR3 extends over 12 amino acids. CDR3 in DNA: TGCAGCGTTGGGTCAGGGGATCAGCCCCAGCATTTT. This translates into CSVGSGDQPQHF.

The table lists this clonotype with many counts. This rearrangement joins TRBV4-3 to TRBJ2-1; 7 bases match TRBD2. V shed 3 bases and J 5 bases; nucleotides not matched to a gene: 10. Germline CDR1 reads LGHNA; CDR2 reads YSLEER. CDR3 size: 16 residues. The CDR3 DNA reads as TGCGCCAGCAGCCAGTCCCGGGACTATTGGAACAATGAGCAGTTCTTC. This gives the protein CASSQSRDYWNNEQFF.

This chain links TRBV28 with TRBJ2-3; D assignment may be TRBD1 or TRBD2 (5 bases each). Trimming removed 9 bases at V and 6 bases at J, with 19 bases between. This CDR3 has 14 amino acids. Germline V CDR1 and CDR2: MDHEN, SYDVKM. CDR3 in amino acids: CASSRDDDFDTQYF. In DNA form, the CDR3 reads TGTGCCAGTAGCCGGGACGACGATTTCGATACGCAGTATTTT.

This clonotype was found many times. J is TRBJ1-2 and V is TRBV6-5; weak D call: TRBD1 (5 bases). V was shortened by 2 bases and J by 1 base, with 8 bases between the two germline ends. Germline V gene sequence: CDR1 MNHEY, CDR2 SVGAGI. This CDR3 is 14 amino acids long. CDR3 sequence (DNA): TGTGCCAGCAGTTACCTGACAGATAACTATGGCTACACCTTC. Translating gives CASSYLTDNYGYTF.

There are many counts of this clonotype. The chain couples TRBV29-1 to TRBJ2-2; D is unclear. Germline assignment: CDR1 SQVTM and CDR2 ANQGSEA. CDR3 size: 14 residues. Trimming took off 0 bases at V and 2 bases at J, with 7 bases between the two ends. This chain's CDR3 is CSVEEDKNTGELFF. CDR3 sequence (DNA): TGCAGCGTTGAAGAAGACAAAAACACCGGGGAGCTGTTTTTT.

This clonotype was seen a few times. V is TRBV7-2 and J is TRBJ2-5; D not resolved. Germline CDR1 SGHTA, CDR2 FQGNSA. The CDR3 is 14 residues long. Trimming pared 7 bases from V and 1 base from J, leaving 13 bases between. In DNA, the CDR3 is TGTGCCAGCATCCGAAAGCGTTTCCAAGAGACCCAGTACTTC. This sequence encodes CASIRKRFQETQYF.